The entry below gives a single TCR beta chain sequence along with its context. The antigen remains undetermined. Germline loops: CDR1 LNHDA, CDR2 SQIVND (reference sequence). Losses at the gene ends were 9 bases for V and 1 base for J; bases not matched to a gene: 2. This CDR3 has 13 amino acids. The authors ran the immunoSEQ assay, v3.0, at survey level. The protocol was immunoSEQ multiplex PCR, while the TCRdb copy is restricted to in-frame clones and leaves out a portion. The sample yields roughly 20,000 clones, 87% seen once. These data originate in a study of long-term antiretroviral therapy in people with HIV. The wider study: Collection dates of the earliest samples fall about a decade before the 2015 immediate-ART recommendation. Whole-study results and caveats: Patients on ART gained diversity, which nonetheless stayed below transplant donor controls.

The genes are TRBV19 and TRBJ1-1; 10 nucleotides line up with TRBD1. The sequence derives from a man younger than 30 with HIV. The sample was unsorted PBMCs, taken 2.1 years after starting antiretroviral therapy. This CDR3 is CASRDRGNTEAFF. The CDR3 DNA is TGTGCCAGCCGGGACAGGGGGAACACTGAAGCTTTCTTT.